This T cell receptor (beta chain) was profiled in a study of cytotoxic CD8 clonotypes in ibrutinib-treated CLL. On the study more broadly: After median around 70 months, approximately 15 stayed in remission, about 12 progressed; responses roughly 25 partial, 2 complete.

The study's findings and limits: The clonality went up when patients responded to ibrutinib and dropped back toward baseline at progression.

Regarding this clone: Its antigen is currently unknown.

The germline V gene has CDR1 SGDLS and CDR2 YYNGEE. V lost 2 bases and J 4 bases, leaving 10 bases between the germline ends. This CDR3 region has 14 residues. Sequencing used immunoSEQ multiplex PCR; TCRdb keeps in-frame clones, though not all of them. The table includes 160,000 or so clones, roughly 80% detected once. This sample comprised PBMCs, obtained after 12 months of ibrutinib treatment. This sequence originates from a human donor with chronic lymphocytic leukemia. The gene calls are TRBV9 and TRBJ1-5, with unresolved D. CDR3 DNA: TGTGCCAGCAGCGTTGACGGGCGTAATCAGCCCCAGCATTTT. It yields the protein CASSVDGRNQPQHF. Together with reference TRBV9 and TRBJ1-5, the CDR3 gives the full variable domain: DSGVTQTPKHLITATGQRVTLRCSPRSGDLSVYWYQQSLDQGLQFLIQYYNGEERAKGNILERFSAQQFPDLHSELNLSSLELGDSALYFCASSVDGRNQPQHFGDGTRLSIL.